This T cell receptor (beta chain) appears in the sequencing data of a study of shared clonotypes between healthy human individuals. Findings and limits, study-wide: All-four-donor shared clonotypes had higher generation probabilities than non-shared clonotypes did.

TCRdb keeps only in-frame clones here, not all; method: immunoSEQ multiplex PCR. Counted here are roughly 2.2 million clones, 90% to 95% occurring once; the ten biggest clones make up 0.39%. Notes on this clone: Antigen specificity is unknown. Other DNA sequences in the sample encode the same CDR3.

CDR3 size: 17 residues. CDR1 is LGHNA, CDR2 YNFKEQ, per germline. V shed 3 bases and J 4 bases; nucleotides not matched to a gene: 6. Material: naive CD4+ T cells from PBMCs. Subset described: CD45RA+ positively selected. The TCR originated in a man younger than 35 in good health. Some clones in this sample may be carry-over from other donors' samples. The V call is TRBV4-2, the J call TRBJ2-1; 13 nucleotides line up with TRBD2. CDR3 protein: CASSQEGTSGIYNEQFF. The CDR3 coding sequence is TGTGCCAGCAGCCAGGAAGGGACTAGCGGGATTTACAATGAGCAGTTCTTC.